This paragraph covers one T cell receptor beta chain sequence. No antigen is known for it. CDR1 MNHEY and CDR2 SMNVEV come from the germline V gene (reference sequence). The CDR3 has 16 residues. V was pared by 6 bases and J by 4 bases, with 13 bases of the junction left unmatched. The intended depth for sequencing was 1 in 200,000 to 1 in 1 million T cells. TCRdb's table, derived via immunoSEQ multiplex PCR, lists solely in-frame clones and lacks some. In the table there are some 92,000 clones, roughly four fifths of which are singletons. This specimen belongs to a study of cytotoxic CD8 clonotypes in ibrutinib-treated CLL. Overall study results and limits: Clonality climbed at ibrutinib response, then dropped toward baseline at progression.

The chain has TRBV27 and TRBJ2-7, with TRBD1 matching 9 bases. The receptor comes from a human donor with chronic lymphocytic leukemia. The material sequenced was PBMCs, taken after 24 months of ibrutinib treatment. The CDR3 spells CASRMTGGAASYEQYF. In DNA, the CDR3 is TGTGCCAGCAGAATGACAGGGGGAGCAGCCAGTTACGAGCAGTACTTC.